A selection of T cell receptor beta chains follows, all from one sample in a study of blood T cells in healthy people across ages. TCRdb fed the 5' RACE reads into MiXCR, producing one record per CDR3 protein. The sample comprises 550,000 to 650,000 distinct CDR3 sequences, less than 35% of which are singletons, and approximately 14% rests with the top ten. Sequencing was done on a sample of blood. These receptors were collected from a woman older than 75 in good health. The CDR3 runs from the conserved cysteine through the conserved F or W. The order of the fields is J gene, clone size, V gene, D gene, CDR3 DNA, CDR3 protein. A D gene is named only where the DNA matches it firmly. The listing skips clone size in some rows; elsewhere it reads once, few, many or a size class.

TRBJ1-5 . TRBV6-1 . TGTGCCAGCAATGATGGGGGCAATCAGCCCCAGCATTTT CASNDGGNQPQHF
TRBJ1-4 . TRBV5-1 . TGCGCCAGCAGCCCCGGCACAGGCACGGTGCCGAATGAAAAACTGTTTTTT CASSPGTGTVPNEKLFF
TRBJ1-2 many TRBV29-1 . TGCAGCGTTGAAGACTACACCTTC CSVEDYTF
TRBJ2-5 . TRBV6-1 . TGTGCCAGCACCCCGGTAGGTTTTGGTGAGCAGTACTTC CASTPVGFGEQYF
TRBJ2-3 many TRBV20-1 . TGCAGTGCTAGGCTAGCGAGTAGCACAGATACGCAGTATTTT CSARLASSTDTQYF
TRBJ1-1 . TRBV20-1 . TGCAGTGCGCTCCCGGGACGGGGGGGATCTCCGGCTTTCTTT CSALPGRGGSPAFF
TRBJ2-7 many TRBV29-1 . TGCAGCGTTGAGGGTGGGGGCGAAACCGAGCAGTACTTC CSVEGGGETEQYF
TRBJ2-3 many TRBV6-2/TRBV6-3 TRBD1 TGTGCCAGCAGTTACTCGCGCAGGGGGCGAACAGATACGCAGTATTTT CASSYSRRGRTDTQYF
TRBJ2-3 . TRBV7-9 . TGTGCCAGCAGCCCGGGACCCACCGGGGATACGCAGTATTTT CASSPGPTGDTQYF
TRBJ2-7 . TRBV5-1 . TGCGCCAGCAGCTTGGTAGGCTTGCGCGGGGACAGCTCTTACGAGCAGTACTTC CASSLVGLRGDSSYEQYF
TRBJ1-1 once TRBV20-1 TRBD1 TGCGGTGCTAGACAGGGGGCATACACTGAAGCTTTCTTT CGARQGAYTEAFF
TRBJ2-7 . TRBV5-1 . TGCGCCAGCAGCCCCTATGATCCAACTACCTACAATGAGCAGTACTTC CASSPYDPTTYNEQYF
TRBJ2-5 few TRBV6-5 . TGTGCCAGCAGTTACTGGGGGGAGTCCCGGGGCGATGAGCGGTACTTC CASSYWGESRGDERYF
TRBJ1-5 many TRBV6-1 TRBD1 TGTGCCAGCGAAGGGGGCGAAGATAGCAATCAGCCCCAGCATTTT CASEGGEDSNQPQHF
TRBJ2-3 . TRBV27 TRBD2 TGTGCCAGCAGTCCCCCGGGGGGGCGTAAGAGCACAGATACGCAGTATTTT CASSPPGGRKSTDTQYF
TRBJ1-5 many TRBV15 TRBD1 TGTGCCACCAGCAGAGAAACAGGGGGCCAGCCCCAGCATTTT CATSRETGGQPQHF
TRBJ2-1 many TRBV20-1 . TGCAGTGCTAGAGATTTGGCAGGGGCGGTTAAGCCCAGCTCCTACAATGAGCAGTTCTTC CSARDLAGAVKPSSYNEQFF
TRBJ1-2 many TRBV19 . TGTGCCAGTATCGCGCAGGGTGCCTATGGCTACACCTTC CASIAQGAYGYTF
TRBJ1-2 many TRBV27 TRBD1 TGTGCCAGCAGTCTCAGACAGGGACGTAACTATGGCTACACCTTC CASSLRQGRNYGYTF
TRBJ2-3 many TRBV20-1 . TGCAGTGCTATCCCTAAAAGGCGCACAGATACGCAGTATTTT CSAIPKRRTDTQYF
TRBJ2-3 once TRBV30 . TGTGCCTGGACCTGGACTAGCACAGATACGCAGTATTTT CAWTWTSTDTQYF
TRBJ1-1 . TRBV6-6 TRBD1 TGTGCCAGCAGGGAGGACAGGGGGTCGACTGAAGCTTTCTTT CASREDRGSTEAFF
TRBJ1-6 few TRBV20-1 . TGCAGTGCTAGACGGGACCCGGATTCACCCCTCCACTTT CSARRDPDSPLHF
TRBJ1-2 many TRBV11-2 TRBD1 TGTGCCAGCAGCATCAATCCGGGACAGGGAGGCTACACCTTC CASSINPGQGGYTF
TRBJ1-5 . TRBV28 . TGTGCCAGCAGTGGCCCCCTATTCTATAGCAATCAGCCCCAGCATTTT CASSGPLFYSNQPQHF
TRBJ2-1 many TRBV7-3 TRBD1 TGTGCCAGCAGCTTAAGCCCGGGACAGAGATACAATGAGCAGTTCTTC CASSLSPGQRYNEQFF
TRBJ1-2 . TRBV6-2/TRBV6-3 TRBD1 TGTGCCAGCAGCTCCTTGGACAGGGAGTCTGGCTACACCTTC CASSSLDRESGYTF
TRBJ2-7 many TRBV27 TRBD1 TGTGCCAGCAGTTCCCTGACCGGGACAGGGTTAATGGAGCAGTACTTC CASSSLTGTGLMEQYF
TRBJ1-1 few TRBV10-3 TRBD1 TGTGCCGGAGGGACAGGAATGAACACTGAAGCTTTCTTT CAGGTGMNTEAFF
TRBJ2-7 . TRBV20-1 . TGCAGTGCTAGGGGACACGGGGATGGCGAGCAGTACTTC CSARGHGDGEQYF
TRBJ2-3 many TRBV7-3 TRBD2 TGTGCCAGCAGCTTACAACGGGGGGGGCCAGATACGCAGTATTTT CASSLQRGGPDTQYF
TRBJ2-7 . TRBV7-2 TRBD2 TGTGCCGGCAGCCATACTAGCGGGGGATTGAATGTTCAGTACTTC CAGSHTSGGLNVQYF
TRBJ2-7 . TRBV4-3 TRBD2 TGCGCCAGCAGCCAAGATTCAGGCGGGAGATACGAGCAGTACTTC CASSQDSGGRYEQYF
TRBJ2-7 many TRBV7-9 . TGTGCCAGGAGAGGGGAAAGAGGACGGGGGAGCTCCTACGAGCAGTACTTC CARRGERGRGSSYEQYF
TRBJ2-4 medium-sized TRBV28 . TGTGCCAGCAGCTTAGGGGAAAACATTCAGTACTTC CASSLGENIQYF
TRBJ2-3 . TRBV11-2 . TGTGCCAGCAGCAGGAGGGGGGTCATGGGCACAGATACGCAGTATTTT CASSRRGVMGTDTQYF
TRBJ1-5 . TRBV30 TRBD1 TGTGCCTGGAGGGGGCAGGGGGGCAATCAGCCCCAGCATTTT CAWRGQGGNQPQHF
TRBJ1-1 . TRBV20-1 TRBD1 TGCAGTGCCACCGTACAGGGGTCGAGGATGAACACTGAAGCTTTCTTT CSATVQGSRMNTEAFF